This T cell receptor (beta chain) was documented in a study of T cell repertoires in cytomegalovirus infection (dated by TCRdb to about 2019). Context from the whole study: Alongside well-studied HLA-B-restricted epitopes, the peptide stimulations were aimed at recently identified HLA-C-restricted CMV epitopes, whose presentation resists viral immunomodulation. Donor HLA type was relevant to the analysis, because carriage of CMV infection together with the matching HLA type was indicated by public TCR beta signatures. On the study overall, not on this receptor specifically: Carriers of CMV infection plus the relevant HLA type were discriminated by the cumulative frequency of public TCR beta family members in the study cohort and in an independent approximately 360-donor cohort. The ex vivo response was dominated by HLA-C-restricted CMV-specific TCR beta clonotypes, and the single most frequent clonotype in two of eight donors was supplied by these HLA-C-restricted clonotypes.

The sample's treatment or condition label, in plain terms: in vitro stimulation with specific CMV peptide epitopes to enrich CMV-specific T cells. The reads were generated on an Illumina HiSeq 1500. Starting from the raw public reads, TCRdb applied fastp trimming at Q25, assembled clones with MiXCR and retained in-frame beta chains. All rows with the same CDR3 protein become a single entry with the most common DNA and genes. Recorded for this sample are under 95,000 distinct CDR3 sequences; 45% to 55% of them occurred a single time. 93% of the sample rests with the top ten. Comments on this clonotype: Its specific antigen is unknown. No base qualities exist here, and no much larger clone lies one base off it.

CDR1 and CDR2 are drawn from the germline V gene (reference sequence): GTSNPN, SVGIG. CDR3 length: 12 amino acids, cysteine to phenylalanine. This entry keeps only the CDR3 DNA: 36 bases, framed from base 1. Sequenced here: CD8+ T cells from cultured PBMCs, sampled from culture after CMV antigen stimulation. The sequence was collected from a human donor in good health (CMV status not recorded). Some clones in this sample may be carry-over from other donors' samples. The V gene is TRBV30 and the J gene is TRBJ2-1, with a weak D call of TRBD2 (5 bases match). The nucleotide sequence is given as TGTGCTGCGAGCGGCAGCTACAATGAGCAGTTCTTC. This translates into CAASGSYNEQFF.